The 24 T cell receptor beta chains listed next were all sequenced from one sample in a study of tissue T cells after allogeneic stem cell transplantation. The table came from immunoSEQ multiplex PCR; TCRdb's copy has only in-frame clones and leaves some out. The repertoire holds about 6,000 clones, about 43% seen once, with 39% in the top ten. Time point specified: mouse harvest day 14 after allogeneic transplant. Each mouse received 10^7 T-cell-depleted marrow cells plus 10^6 splenic CD5+ T cells by tail vein. Sequenced input: gut tissue. Every receptor here comes from a female BALB/c mouse given C57BL/6 T cells with graft-versus-host disease after an allogeneic hematopoietic cell transplant.

This clone was seen a few times. Gene names and germline refer to mouse. The read finishes 1 residue shy of the CDR3 end, and the germline J gene is used to complete it. The chain uses TRBV26 and TRBJ1-1; D uncertain. The CDR3 sequence is 15 residues long. Germline CDR1 KGHPV, CDR2 FQNQEV (reference sequence). V shed 0 bases and J shed 0 bases, with 8 bases lying between them. CDR3 bases read: TGTGCCAGCAGTCTGTCGCACAGTGCAAACACAGAAGTCTTC. Amino acid sequence: CASSLSHSANTEVF. The complete CDR3 sequence is CASSLSHSANTEVFF.

A word on this clone: Germline and genes here are mouse. The read ends 1 residue before the CDR3 terminus; that terminus is restored from the germline J gene. V and J are TRBV19 and TRBJ1-3; D is perhaps TRBD1 (6 bases). CDR1 is FNHDT, CDR2 SITEND, per germline (reference sequence). V lost 2 bases to trimming and J lost 2 bases, with 11 bases between them. This CDR3 has 15 residues. This CDR3 is CASSIQGRAGNTLYF. CDR3 bases read: TGTGCCAGCAGTATTCAGGGGAGGGCTGGAAATACGCTCTAT.

About this clone itself: Gene names and germline refer to mouse. The read halts 1 residue ahead of the CDR3 end, with the missing end drawn from the germline J gene. The genes are TRBV12-2 and TRBJ2-7, with 9 bases that match TRBD2. The germline V gene encodes CDR1 SGHLS and CDR2 HYDKME. The V segment lost 0 bases and the J segment 6 bases; nucleotides outside the gene matches: 5. CDR3 length equals 14 residues. The DNA read from the CDR3 is TGTGCCAGCTCTCTCGATGGGGGGGCGCCTGAACAGTAC. This translates into CASSLDGGAPEQY. The whole CDR3 protein reads CASSLDGGAPEQYF.

About this clone itself: Mouse gene names apply. The DNA ends 1 residue before the CDR3 does, and the rest of the CDR3 is filled in from the germline J gene. The V and J genes are TRBV3 and TRBJ2-3; D may correspond to TRBD1 or TRBD2 (5 bases each). The length of the CDR3 is 14 residues. Trimming cost V 3 bases and J 0 bases, with 7 bases left between them. Germline V CDR1 and CDR2: SNHLY, FYNGKV (reference sequence). The CDR3 sequence: CASSFGGSAETLYF. Partial CDR3 DNA: TGTGCCAGCAGCTTCGGGGGTAGTGCAGAAACGCTGTAT.

This clone was seen a handful of times. The genes are named according to mouse. Read data end 1 residue before the CDR3 end; the end is taken from the germline J gene. The J gene is TRBJ1-1, the V gene TRBV3; D gene ambiguous. Trimming took off 1 base at V and 0 bases at J, with 6 bases between the two ends. Germline V gene sequence: CDR1 SNHLY, CDR2 FYNGKV (reference sequence). CDR3 size: 14 residues. This CDR3 is CASSLGQANTEVFF. CDR3 bases read: TGTGCCAGCAGCTTAGGCCAAGCAAACACAGAAGTCTTC.

Notes on this clone: Gene names denote mouse genes. The read gets to within 1 residue of the CDR3 end, and the germline J gene fills in the rest. The chain joins TRBV13-2 to TRBJ2-5; 10 bases are shared with TRBD2. The germline V gene encodes CDR1 NNHNN and CDR2 SYGAGS (reference sequence). The CDR3 runs to 15 residues. V dropped 2 bases and J dropped 7; count of bases not matched to a gene: 7. The CDR3 loop is CASGEPGGALNTQYF. The part of the CDR3 DNA that was read is TGTGCCAGCGGTGAGCCTGGGGGGGCGCTTAACACCCAGTAC.

This clone was seen a handful of times. Mouse gene names and germline throughout. The sequence runs out 1 residue before the end of the CDR3; the remainder is reconstructed from the germline J gene. V gene TRBV5 combines with J gene TRBJ2-3, with 10 nucleotides matching TRBD2. V gave up 0 bases and J gave up 0 bases; unmatched junction bases: 3. This CDR3 is 17 amino acids long. Germline CDR1 LGHNA, CDR2 YNLKQL (reference sequence). CDR3 residues: CASSQDWGGASAETLYF. Incomplete CDR3 DNA: TGTGCCAGCAGCCAAGACTGGGGGGGCGCTAGTGCAGAAACGCTGTAT.

This clone has just a few counts. Gene names are the mouse ones. The CDR3 extends 1 residue past the end of the read, so its final part is completed from the germline J gene. The chain carries TRBV23 and TRBJ2-3; the table assigns TRBD1, which was not confirmed against the DNA. The CDR3 consists of 15 residues. Germline V lookup: CDR1 KGHTA, CDR2 FQNQQP. CDR3 sequence: CSSSQTGQGAETLYF. The part of the CDR3 DNA that was read is TGCTCCAGCAGTCAAACAGGGCAGGGTGCAGAAACGCTGTAT.

This clone counts as medium-sized (0.01 to 0.1%). The genes are named according to mouse. The DNA ends 1 residue before the CDR3 does, and the rest of the CDR3 is filled in from the germline J gene. This rearrangement joins TRBV16 to TRBJ1-3, with D uncertain. Germline assignment: CDR1 SGHSA and CDR2 FRNQAP. The CDR3 covers 14 residues. Trimming cost V 1 base and J 0 bases, with 4 bases left between them. CDR3 amino acids: CASSLGNSGNTLYF. The sequenced part of the CDR3 DNA is TGTGCAAGCAGCTTAGGGAATTCTGGAAATACGCTCTAT.

In the case of this clone: Each gene name is a mouse one. The read comes to an end 1 residue before the CDR3 does, leaving the germline J gene to fill in the end. The chain combines TRBV23 with TRBJ2-7; the table's TRBD2 call for D was not verified on the DNA. Germline V gene sequence: CDR1 KGHTA, CDR2 FQNQQP. The CDR3 loop spans 13 amino acids. The covered CDR3 bases are TGCTCCAGCAGTCAAAGACTGGGGGGGGAACAGTAC. Encoded protein: CSSSQRLGGEQY. The whole CDR3 region reads CSSSQRLGGEQYF.

This clone was picked up a small number of times. Here the gene names and germline are mouse. Sequencing ends 1 residue short of the CDR3 end; the germline J gene provides the rest. The rearrangement joins TRBV3 to TRBJ2-3, with D tentatively TRBD2 (5 bases). The V end was cut by 5 bases, the J end by 1 base, with 7 bases between. The CDR3 is 13 amino acids. The germline V gene has CDR1 SNHLY and CDR2 FYNGKV (reference sequence). Here the CDR3 reads CASSPTGAETLYF. Incomplete CDR3 DNA: TGTGCCAGCAGCCCGACTGGTGCAGAAACGCTGTAT.

Note on this clone: Gene labels here are mouse ones. The read ends 1 residue shy of where the CDR3 ends; the end is completed using the germline J gene. The chain links TRBV16 to TRBJ2-5; 11 nucleotides agree with TRBD2. With V trimmed by 5 bases and J by 3 bases, 4 bases remained unmatched. The CDR3 contains 15 residues. CDR1 and CDR2 from the germline V gene are SGHSA and FRNQAP. The covered CDR3 bases are TGTGCAAGCAGCCCTCGACTGGGGGGGCAAGACACCCAGTAC. It is translated as CASSPRLGGQDTQY. The whole CDR3 protein is CASSPRLGGQDTQYF.

Regarding this clone: Gene names refer to mouse genes. The read falls 1 residue short of the CDR3 end, and the missing part is taken from the germline J gene. This chain connects TRBV5 to TRBJ2-4; 11 nucleotides line up with TRBD2. This CDR3 is built from 17 residues. V lost 0 bases to trimming and J lost 0 bases; unmatched junction nucleotides: 2. The germline CDR1 and CDR2 sequences are LGHNA and YNLKQL (reference sequence). The CDR3 here is CASSQEGTGGSQNTLYF. CDR3 DNA (partial): TGTGCCAGCAGCCAAGAGGGGACTGGGGGTAGTCAAAACACCTTGTAC.

By frequency in the sample, this clone is medium-sized. Mouse germline and gene names are used. The read gets to within 1 residue of the CDR3 end, and the germline J gene fills in the rest. The chain carries TRBV19 and TRBJ2-3; no clear D gene. V shed 0 bases and J shed 0 bases, with 2 bases lying between them. CDR1 is FNHDT and CDR2 is SITEND in the germline V gene (reference sequence). This CDR3 is 13 amino acids long. The CDR3 bases that were read are TGTGCCAGCAGTATAGGGAGTGCAGAAACGCTGTAT. Residues: CASSIGSAETLY. The whole CDR3 sequence is CASSIGSAETLYF.

In this sample, this clone turned up a few times. An end of the junction differs from the germline gene, which may be a read error. Mouse gene names apply. The read terminates 1 residue ahead of where the CDR3 ends, so the germline J gene completes it. The chain links TRBV13-1 to TRBJ2-4, with TRBD2 identical over 12 bases. This CDR3 is 16 amino acids long. Germline values: CDR1 NSHNY, CDR2 SYGAGN. The sequenced CDR3 bases are TGTGCCAGCGGTGAGGGACTGGGGGGCCGTCAAAACACCTTGTAC. Translated, it gives CASGEGLGGRQNTLY. The CDR3 in full is CASGEGLGGRQNTLYF.

This clone is classed as medium-sized. Gene names are mouse gene names. The CDR3 DNA, read in part, is TGTGCCAGCAGCCAAGAGGGGGGTCAAGACACCCAGTAC. Translating gives CASSQEGGQDTQY. In full, the CDR3 reads CASSQEGGQDTQYF. The gene calls are TRBV2 and TRBJ2-5, with TRBD2 as a possible D gene (6 bases). The CDR3 extends 1 residue past the end of the read, so its final part is completed from the germline J gene. This CDR3 comprises 14 residues. Trimming took 0 bases from V and 3 from J, leaving 7 bases between them. The germline V gene has CDR1 LGHNA and CDR2 YSYQKL.

As concerns this clone: The genes are named according to mouse. From the germline J gene comes the end of the CDR3, since the read stops 1 residue before it. The chain carries TRBV12-1 and TRBJ2-7; 12 bases are shared with TRBD2. The germline V gene encodes CDR1 SGHSN and CDR2 HYEKVE. J lost 2 bases, V lost 0 bases, and 1 base had no gene match. CDR3 length equals 15 residues. The CDR3 loop is CASSLDWGGAYEQYF. Partial CDR3 DNA: TGTGCCAGCTCTCTCGACTGGGGGGGCGCCTATGAACAGTAC. The full variable domain, with the rest looked up from reference TRBV12-1 and TRBJ2-7, is DSGVVQSPRHIIKEKGGRSVLTCIPISGHSNVVWYQQTLGKELKFLIQHYEKVERDKGFLPSRFSVQQFDDYHSEMNMSALELEDSAMYFCASSLDWGGAYEQYFGPGTRLTVL.

On this clone itself: The germline and genes are mouse ones. Coverage ceases 1 residue before the CDR3 finishes, and the germline J gene fills in the end. The rearrangement joins TRBV23 to TRBJ1-4; the table's D call of TRBD1 was not tested on the DNA. Germline loops: CDR1 KGHTA, CDR2 FQNQQP. The CDR3 is 15 amino acids. CDR3 amino acids: CSSSQSQFSNERLFF. The sequenced CDR3 bases are TGCTCCAGCAGTCAATCGCAGTTTTCCAACGAAAGATTATTT.

Regarding this clone: The gene symbols are mouse symbols. The read is 1 residue too short to cover the CDR3 end, so that end is filled in from the germline J gene. The gene calls are TRBV26 and TRBJ2-4; no reliable D call. V shed 2 bases and J shed 1 base, with 7 bases lying between them. The CDR3 has 14 residues. In germline, CDR1 is KGHPV, CDR2 FQNQEV (reference sequence). This chain's CDR3 is CASSLREGQNTLYF. CDR3 bases read: TGTGCCAGCAGTCTGAGGGAGGGTCAAAACACCTTGTAC. Full variable domain (outside the CDR3, taken from reference TRBV26 and TRBJ2-4): NSKVIQTPRYLVKGQGQKAKMRCIPEKGHPVVFWYQQNKNNEFKFLINFQNQEVLQQIDMTEKRFSAECPSNSPCSLEIQSSEAGDSALYLCASSLREGQNTLYFGAGTRLSVL.

On this clone itself: This may stem from a read error, because a much larger clone lies one nucleotide away. Gene and germline names: mouse. The read ends 1 residue early relative to the CDR3; the germline J gene fills the gap. The J gene is TRBJ2-7, the V gene TRBV5, with a tentative D call TRBD2 (5 bases). The germline CDR1 and CDR2 sequences are LGHNA and YNLKQL (reference sequence). The V gene lost 0 bases and the J gene lost 0 bases, with 6 bases spanning the gap. There are 14 residues in the CDR3. CDR3 residues: CASSQDWVSYEQYF. Incomplete CDR3 DNA: TGTGCCAGCAGCCAAGACTGGGTCTCCTATGAACAGTAC.

In regard to this clone: Each gene name is a mouse one. The CDR3 is cut off 1 residue early in the read; its end comes from the germline J gene. The chain joins TRBV15 to TRBJ2-4, with 8 bases aligning to TRBD1. V lost 4 bases and J lost 5; bases outside the gene matches: 2. The germline V gene encodes CDR1 SGHND and CDR2 FRSKSL. This CDR3 spans 13 amino acids. The part of the CDR3 DNA that was read is TGTGCCAGCAGTTCCGACAGGGGAAACACCTTGTAC. It is translated as CASSSDRGNTLY. The CDR3 as a whole reads CASSSDRGNTLYF. Using reference TRBV15 and TRBJ2-4 for the parts outside the CDR3, the full variable domain is DAGVTQTPRHEVAEKGQTIILKCEPVSGHNDLFWYRQTKIQGLELLSYFRSKSLMEDGGAFKDRFKAEMLNSSFSTLKIQPTEPKDSAVYLCASSSDRGNTLYFGAGTRLSVL.

The sample holds a few counts of this clone. Gene names are the mouse ones. The CDR3 DNA, read in part, is TGTGCCAGCAGCCTACCGGAATATGAACAGTAC. Translating gives CASSLPEYEQY. In full, the CDR3 is CASSLPEYEQYF. V is TRBV26 and J is TRBJ2-7; D unclear. The CDR3 goes on 1 residue after the read ends, and that part is filled in from the germline J gene. The germline CDR1 and CDR2 sequences are KGHPV and FQNQEV (reference sequence). This CDR3 is 12 amino acids long. Trimming took 6 bases from V and 4 from J, leaving 10 bases between them.

The table lists this clone with a few counts. Gene names are mouse gene names. Read data end 1 residue before the CDR3 end; the end is taken from the germline J gene. J is TRBJ2-7 and V is TRBV15; TRBD1 aligns across 9 bases. The length of the CDR3 is 12 residues. The germline CDR1 and CDR2 sequences are SGHND and FRSKSL. The trim removed 3 bases at V and 7 bases at J, leaving 1 base unmatched. This CDR3 is CASSFDRGEQYF. CDR3 bases read: TGTGCCAGCAGTTTTGACAGGGGGGAACAGTAC.

A note on this clone: Gene names and germline refer to mouse. The read halts 1 residue ahead of the CDR3 end, with the missing end drawn from the germline J gene. The gene calls are TRBV29 and TRBJ1-1; the D gene is possibly TRBD1 (5 bases). This CDR3 is built from 11 residues. Germline V gene sequence: CDR1 MSHET, CDR2 SYDVDS. Trimming shortened V by 2 bases and J by 8 bases, and 6 bases separated the two germline ends. The DNA read from the CDR3 is TGTGCTAGCAGTTTAGCAGGGGAAGTCTTC. It translates to CASSLAGEVF. Given in full, the CDR3 is CASSLAGEVFF.